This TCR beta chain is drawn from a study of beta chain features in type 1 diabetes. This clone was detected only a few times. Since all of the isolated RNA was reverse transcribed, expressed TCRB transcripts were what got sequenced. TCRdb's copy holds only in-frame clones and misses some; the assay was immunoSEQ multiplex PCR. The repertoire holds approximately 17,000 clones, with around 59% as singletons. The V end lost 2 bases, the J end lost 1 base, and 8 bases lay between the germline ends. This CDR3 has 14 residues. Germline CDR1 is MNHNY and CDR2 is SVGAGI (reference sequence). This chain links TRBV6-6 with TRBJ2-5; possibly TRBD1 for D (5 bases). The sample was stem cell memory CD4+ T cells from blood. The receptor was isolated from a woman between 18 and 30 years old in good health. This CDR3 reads CASSYRTSQETQYF. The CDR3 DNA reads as TGTGCCAGCAGTTACCGGACAAGCCAAGAGACCCAGTACTTC.